What follows are 14 T cell receptor beta chains derived from one specimen sequenced in a study of T cells after yellow fever vaccination (dated by TCRdb to the late 2010s). Library preparation employed 5' RACE. The run used an Illumina HiSeq 2500. Through fastp at Q25 and MiXCR, TCRdb rebuilt clones from the public reads, retaining in-frame beta chains. Rows are combined by CDR3 protein, so each entry shows the most common genes and DNA. The sample records a few hundred thousand distinct CDR3 sequences, about 6.6% of which are singletons. Clones ranked in the top ten supply 15% to 20% of the sample. The treatment or condition label, as the study defines it: live attenuated yellow fever vaccine strain. Sample: PBMCs, taken more than 40 days after the first yellow fever vaccination. These receptor sequences come from a man between 18 and 29 years old who received the YFV17D yellow fever vaccine.

This clonotype was counted a few times. CDR3 sequence reads: CSARDVGGSYEQYF. In DNA, the CDR3 is TGCAGTGCTAGAGATGTAGGTGGCTCCTACGAGCAGTACTTC. V is TRBV20-1 and J is TRBJ2-7; no clear D. CDR3 length equals 14 residues. Germline V gives CDR1 DFQATT, CDR2 SNEGSKA (reference sequence). Between the trimmed V and J ends, which lost 0 bases and 0 bases, there was a span of 9 bases.

This clonotype has just a few counts. The CDR3 region is CASSSGGGYYEQYV. The CDR3 nucleotides are TGTGCCAGCAGTTCTGGAGGGGGGTACTACGAGCAGTACGTC. The chain uses TRBV27 and TRBJ2-7; TRBD1 or TRBD2 may be the D gene (6 bases each). From germline, CDR1 is MNHEY and CDR2 SMNVEV (reference sequence). The V and J ends lost 4 bases and 3 bases respectively, with 13 bases between them. The CDR3 is 14 amino acids.

This clonotype has only a few counts. V is TRBV4-1 and J is TRBJ1-2; the match to TRBD1 covers 7 bases. The CDR3 is 14 residues long. The ends lost 4 bases at V and 8 bases at J; junction bases unmatched: 10. Germline CDR1 is MGHRA and CDR2 is YSYEKL. For the CDR3, the DNA is TGCGCCAGCAGCCGAGCGACAGGGATGGAGGGCTACACCTTC. It encodes CASSRATGMEGYTF.

This clonotype was detected a few times. The chain links TRBV5-1 to TRBJ2-1; 8 bases match TRBD2. The CDR3 loop spans 18 amino acids. Trimming at V came to 0 bases and at J to 4 bases, leaving 12 bases not matched to a gene. Germline values: CDR1 SGHRS, CDR2 YFSETQ. The CDR3 spells CASSLALVSGVGYNEQFF. For the CDR3, the DNA is TGCGCCAGCAGCTTGGCCCTGGTTAGCGGGGTAGGATACAATGAGCAGTTCTTC.

The rearrangement joins TRBV6-1 to TRBJ2-1; D not resolved. The CDR3 is made up of 15 amino acids. With 6 bases removed from V and 7 bases from J, the gap between germline ends came to 19 bases. From germline, CDR1 is MNHNS and CDR2 SASEGT. CDR3 sequence reads: CASREQLATGNEQFF. In DNA, the CDR3 is TGTGCCAGCAGGGAGCAGCTGGCTACCGGGAATGAGCAGTTCTTC.

This clonotype was detected ten times or more. This chain uses TRBV19 with TRBJ1-1, with D possibly matching TRBD1 (6 bases). The CDR3 runs to 15 residues. The V end lost 5 bases, the J end lost 0 bases, and 13 bases lay between the germline ends. Germline values: CDR1 LNHDA, CDR2 SQIVND (reference sequence). CDR3 nucleotide sequence: TGTGCCAGTAGTTCATCGGGGGCGCTGAACACTGAAGCTTTCTTT. The encoded protein is CASSSSGALNTEAFF.

This clonotype was recorded many times. The V gene is TRBV4-1, the J gene TRBJ2-5; a possible D gene is TRBD2 (5 bases). V lost 3 bases to trimming and J lost 0 bases, with 11 bases between them. The CDR3 totals 15 residues. The germline gives CDR1 MGHRA, CDR2 YSYEKL. The CDR3 spells CASSHASRDQETQYF. In DNA form, the CDR3 reads TGCGCCAGCAGCCACGCCTCGAGGGACCAAGAGACCCAGTACTTC.

This clonotype was observed a handful of times. Here the CDR3 reads CASNDQAGQTAYEQYV. In nucleotides, the CDR3 is TGTGCCAGCAACGACCAGGCGGGACAGACTGCCTACGAGCAGTACGTC. The rearrangement joins TRBV6-1 to TRBJ2-7; tentatively, D is TRBD1 (7 bases). Trimming left V 7 bases short and J 2 bases short, with 21 bases between. CDR1 MNHNS and CDR2 SASEGT come from the germline V gene. This CDR3 is 16 amino acids long.

At least ten counts were recorded for this clonotype. The chain couples TRBV5-1 to TRBJ2-2; D is ambiguous. Germline CDR1 reads SGHRS; CDR2 reads YFSETQ. The length of the CDR3 is 14 residues. Trimming left V 2 bases short and J 1 base short, with 6 bases between. The CDR3 DNA is TGCGCCAGCAGCTTCGCCAAGAACACCGGGGAGCTGTTTTTT. This sequence encodes CASSFAKNTGELFF.

V usage is TRBV28 and J usage is TRBJ1-1; D is undetermined. Trimming pared 8 bases from V and 4 bases from J, leaving 14 bases between. There are 13 residues in the CDR3. CDR1 is MDHEN and CDR2 is SYDVKM in the germline V gene. The CDR3 nucleotides read TGTGCCAGCTTTAGGACTCGGGGCACTGAAGCTTTCTTT. It is translated as CASFRTRGTEAFF.

This sequence joins TRBV5-1 and TRBJ1-5; D ambiguous. Trimming shortened V by 0 bases and J by 5 bases, and 12 bases separated the two germline ends. The CDR3 is 15 amino acids. Germline lookup yields CDR1 SGHRS and CDR2 YFSETQ. CDR3 region: CASSLEPGMDQPQHF. The CDR3 bases are TGCGCCAGCAGCTTGGAACCGGGCATGGATCAGCCCCAGCATTTT. The variable domain in full, with the rest retrieved from reference TRBV5-1 and TRBJ1-5, is KAGVTQTPRYLIKTRGQQVTLSCSPISGHRSVSWYQQTPGQGLQFLFEYFSETQRNKGNFPGRFSGRQFSNSRSEMNVSTLELGDSALYLCASSLEPGMDQPQHFGDGTRLSIL.

The CDR3 here is CAISMEGRQPQHF. CDR3 DNA: TGTGCCATCAGTATGGAGGGAAGGCAGCCCCAGCATTTT. The chain employs TRBV10-3 and TRBJ1-5; D gene unclear. Trimming took 5 bases from V and 7 from J, leaving 12 bases between them. Germline CDR1 is ENHRY and CDR2 is SYGVKD. The CDR3 length is 13 residues.

The chain recombines TRBV5-1 with TRBJ1-1, with D perhaps TRBD1 (5 bases). CDR1 is SGHRS and CDR2 is YFSETQ in the germline V gene. V gave up 5 bases and J gave up 1 base, with 12 bases separating them. The CDR3 runs to 14 residues. CDR3 loop: CASSSGTPNTEAFF. DNA for the CDR3: TGCGCCAGCAGTTCCGGGACGCCGAACACTGAAGCTTTCTTT.

In its sample, this clonotype was seen a few times. The V and J genes are TRBV15 and TRBJ2-7; TRBD1 or TRBD2 may be the D gene (5 bases each). Trimming removed 6 bases at V and 4 bases at J, with 13 bases between. CDR3 length: 13 residues. Germline loops: CDR1 LNHNV, CDR2 YYDKDF (reference sequence). The CDR3 spells CATSGTSMYEQYF. The CDR3, as DNA: TGTGCCACCAGTGGGACGTCAATGTACGAGCAGTACTTC.